This T cell receptor beta chain was identified in a study of T cell repertoires in cytomegalovirus infection. Turning to the study itself: Based on public TCR beta signatures, there were indications of CMV infection and of a matching HLA type.

Study-level points and caveats: HLA-C-restricted CMV-specific TCR beta clonotypes were dominant in the ex vivo response.

The table lists this clonotype with a few counts. What it binds is not known. With V trimmed by 5 bases and J by 8 bases, 9 bases remained unmatched. Germline V gene lookup returns CDR1 DFQATT and CDR2 SNEGSKA (reference sequence). The CDR3 loop spans 15 amino acids. Via MiXCR, TCRdb re-called the reads, giving one row per CDR3 protein. The sample consists of roughly 860,000 distinct CDR3 sequences, about 31% of them appearing once. The chain has TRBV20-1 and TRBJ2-1, with TRBD2 identical over 13 bases. This TCR was recovered from a human donor in good health (CMV status not recorded). Some clones in this sample may be carry-over from other donors' samples. The sequenced sample was cultured CD8+ T cells from PBMCs, obtained from culture after CMV antigen stimulation. The CDR3 sequence is CSASPTSGGGDEQFF. The CDR3 region has the DNA TGCAGTGCTTCTCCAACTAGCGGGGGGGGGGATGAGCAGTTCTTC.